This T cell receptor (beta chain) was sequenced in a study of T-cell memory formation after mild COVID-19. Per germline, CDR1 LGHDT and CDR2 YNNKEL (reference sequence). This CDR3 is built from 11 residues. The V and J ends lost 5 bases and 5 bases respectively, with 7 bases between them. TCRdb re-analysed the 5' RACE reads in MiXCR, keeping a single row per CDR3 protein. Found here are 500,000 to 550,000 distinct CDR3 sequences, 20% of them singletons; the top ten hold about 12%. With regard to this clonotype: Its antigen is not known.

Notes on the study in general: Contracting CD4+ clones lay largely in CM and EM, with CD8+ ones residing in EMRA. Among clones contracting day 15 to 85, CD4/CD8 was balanced, whereas later expanders leaned CD4+.

This clonotype originated in an adult woman who had mild COVID-19 (a few samples of this study predate the infection). Cell type and time point are not known. The chain joins TRBV3-1 to TRBJ2-7; D perhaps matches TRBD2 (5 bases). The sample was PBMCs or a T cell subset sorted from them (not recorded which). CDR3 in DNA: TGTGCCAGCAGCGGACTCCACGAGCAGTACTTC. Its translation: CASSGLHEQYF.